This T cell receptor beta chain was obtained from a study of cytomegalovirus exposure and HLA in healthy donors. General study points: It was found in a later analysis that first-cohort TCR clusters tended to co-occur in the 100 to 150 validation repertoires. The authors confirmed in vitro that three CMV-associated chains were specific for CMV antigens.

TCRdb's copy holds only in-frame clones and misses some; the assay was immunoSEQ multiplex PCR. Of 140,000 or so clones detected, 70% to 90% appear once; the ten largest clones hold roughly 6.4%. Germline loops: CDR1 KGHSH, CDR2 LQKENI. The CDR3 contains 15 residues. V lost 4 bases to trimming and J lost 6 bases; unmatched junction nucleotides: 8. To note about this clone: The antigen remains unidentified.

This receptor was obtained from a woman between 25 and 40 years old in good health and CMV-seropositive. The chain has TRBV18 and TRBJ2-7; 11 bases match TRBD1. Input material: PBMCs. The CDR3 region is CASSLGGTGGAEQYF. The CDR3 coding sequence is TGTGCCAGCTCACTAGGCGGGACAGGGGGTGCCGAGCAGTACTTC.